The subject of this entry is one T cell receptor beta chain. Arm-PCR of CDR3 regions with iRepertoire HTBI primers generated TCR beta libraries. Each CDR3 protein gets one entry after TCRdb re-called the multiplex PCR reads with MiXCR. The table lists about 470,000 distinct CDR3 sequences, under 25% of them singletons, with approximately 8% in the top ten. Trimming removed 0 bases at V and 2 bases at J, with 15 bases between. Germline V gene sequence: CDR1 SGHRS, CDR2 YFSETQ. CDR3 length: 17 amino acids. The time point was: persistent/refractory GD, antithyroid drugs over 5 years with positive TRAb. The TCR library was prepared using RNA isolated from PBMCs. The data were taken from a study of regulatory T cells in long-lasting Graves disease. Study overall: Persistent Graves' disease meant over 5 years of antithyroid drugs with positive TSH receptor antibodies.

The sequenced sample was peripheral blood mononuclear cells (PBMCs), obtained when the disease was refractory, from a patient treated with antithyroid drugs. This sequence joins TRBV5-1 and TRBJ2-1, with D possibly TRBD1 on 5 matching bases. This clonotype was obtained from a female donor with Graves disease. CDR3 DNA sequence: TGCGCCAGCAGCTTGGTGGGGCCAAGTCGCCCCTACAATGAGCAGTTCTTC. Its translation is CASSLVGPSRPYNEQFF.